This T cell receptor (beta chain) was obtained from a study of OX40 agonist ivuxolimab in advanced cancers. Overall study: Six ivuxolimab dose levels, 0.01 to 10 mg/kg, were given intravenously every 2 weeks.

Some clones are missing from TCRdb's copy, which holds only in-frame ones; the method was immunoSEQ multiplex PCR. The table has more than 55,000 clones, 87% seen once; the top ten hold roughly 4%. In this sample, this clone is medium-sized. The sequence came from an adult with an advanced solid tumor such as melanoma, head and neck, liver or kidney cancer. The starting material was CD4+ or CD8+ T cells sorted from blood, obtained in a trial of the OX40 agonist ivuxolimab.

As DNA, the CDR3 is TGTGCCAGCAGCCCGGGCCCCATAGACCCGGACGAGCAGTACTTC. Residues: CASSPGPIDPDEQYF. V is TRBV7-3 and J is TRBJ2-7; no definite D call. Trimming stripped 5 bases from V and 5 bases from J, with 19 bases between. The CDR3 length is 15 residues. Germline lookup yields CDR1 SGHTA and CDR2 FQGTGA.